The rows below give T cell receptor beta chains drawn from one sample of a study of T cell responses to AZD1222 COVID-19 vaccine. The method was immunoSEQ multiplex PCR; TCRdb's version includes in-frame clones alone and lacks a portion of them. This table has fewer than 120,000 clones, around 82% appearing once. Sequenced material: peripheral blood, taken on day 0 of AZD1222 vaccination. The receptor source for this set is an adult in good health. Both conserved end residues are part of each CDR3. The order of the fields is V gene, D gene, clone size, J gene, CDR3 DNA, CDR3 protein. The D gene is left open where the match is weak. Only some rows state a clone size, as once, few, many or a class for expanded clones.

>TRBV2|TRBD2|NA|TRBJ2-1
TGTGCCAGCAGTGAAAGGCTAGCGGGGAACAATGAGCAGTTCTTC
CASSERLAGNNEQFF
>TRBV24-1|TRBD2|NA|TRBJ2-5
TGTGCCACCAGTGACTCGCGGGGGGTAGAGACCCAGTACTTC
CATSDSRGVETQYF
>TRBV28|TRBD2|NA|TRBJ2-7
TGTGCCAGCAGTTTCGCGCGGAGTCCTAGCGGCTCCTACGAGCAGTACTTC
CASSFARSPSGSYEQYF
>TRBV28|TRBD1|NA|TRBJ1-6
TGTGCCAGCAGTTCCACGGGACAGTATAATTCACCCCTCCACTTT
CASSSTGQYNSPLHF
>TRBV18|NA|NA|TRBJ1-1
TGTGCCAGCTCACCCCTGGACATGAACACTGAAGCTTTCTTT
CASSPLDMNTEAFF
>TRBV6-5|NA|once|TRBJ1-1
TGTGCCAGCAGTTTTGGACACAAGAACACTGAAGCTTTCTTT
CASSFGHKNTEAFF
>TRBV25-1|TRBD1|NA|TRBJ2-7
TGTGCCAGCCGAGGGACAGGGAGGAAGCAGTACTTC
CASRGTGRKQYF
>TRBV19|NA|NA|TRBJ1-1
TGTGCCAGTAGCGGCGGGGGGAGACCTGAAGCTTTCTTT
CASSGGGRPEAFF
>TRBV7-9|TRBD1|NA|TRBJ2-7
TGTGCCAGCAGCGGAGGCCCCCAGGGGGCAGTCGAGCAGTACTTC
CASSGGPQGAVEQYF
>TRBV11-2|NA|NA|TRBJ2-5
TGTGCCAGCAGCTTACGACAGACAGTTAAGAGCGGTGAGACCCAGTACTTC
CASSLRQTVKSGETQYF
>TRBV29-1|TRBD1|NA|TRBJ1-1
TGCAGCGTCCTGGACAGGGGGCTAGGAAACACTGAAGCTTTCTTT
CSVLDRGLGNTEAFF